The TCR beta chain under discussion was sequenced for a study of shared clonotypes between healthy human individuals (dated by TCRdb to 2019 to 2021). General notes on the study: The cohort comprised two women and a few men aged 18 to 49 years. Per donor, three plates each were used for CD4 naive and CD4 memory, two for CD8 naive, and one for CD8 memory. Per donor, leukapheresis produced somewhere between about 0.94 and 9.5 billion PBMCs. Different laboratories and diverse techniques were used to prepare libraries and sequence TCR repertoires, to increase sequencing depth and limit assay-specific biases. Blood TCR repertoires of about five healthy adults were deeply sequenced to estimate repertoire size and the extent of clonotype sharing between individuals. The investigation overall reported the following: Sharing across several donors was observed for about 5% of naive CD4, 3% to 3.5% of naive CD8, around 2.5% of memory CD4, and around 0.44% of memory CD8 clonotypes. Even with the large sequencing depth, rarefaction of the sorted-subset datasets indicated that sequencing was incomplete. Based on pairwise subsampling, the degree of clonotype sharing among donors was expected to be affected by sequencing depth. Compared with non-shared clonotypes, clonotypes shared by all four sorted-subset donors had higher generation probabilities. Estimated clonotype richness was generally larger for naive than for memory subsets. The small number of donors limited the genetic and exposure-history diversity represented. Sampling was restricted to blood, and TCR repertoires in tissue are likely to differ from TCR repertoires in blood.

TCR CDR3 regions were amplified from genomic DNA by multiplex PCR using the deep immunoSEQ assay. Extracted genomic DNA from each cell subset was spread evenly across all wells of several immunoSEQ 96-well plates, with each plate serving as a replicate. For sorted subsets, each replicate PCR was loaded with approximately 190 ng genomic DNA, equivalent to some 31,000 T cell genomes. The purified libraries were quantified using a Qubit 3.0 fluorometer, sized with a Bioanalyzer 2100, and then quantified again using the KAPA Library Quantification kit. Every immunoSEQ 96-well plate was sequenced on a dedicated single-read 150-cycle Illumina NextSeq 550 flow cell. From the authors' description of their analysis: Because the immunoSEQ output included only junctional sequences and no quality scores, the filtering could not be the same as the filtering used for full-length reads. Sequences were annotated with PyIR, a Python wrapper for IgBLAST v1.9, and V/J genes and CDR3 were assigned using IMGT germline references. Reads were removed for weak V/J assignments (E-value above 1e-6), missing CDR3, stop codons, out-of-frame junctions, or ambiguous translated residues. V3J clonotypes were defined as sequences sharing an identical inferred V gene, J gene, and CDR3 amino acid sequence. Percentage overlap between repertoires was computed as shared unique clonotypes divided by the size of the smaller repertoire. Richness of each repertoire was evaluated using RTK rarefaction, the Chao1 estimator, and Recon v2.1 estimates of unobserved clonotypes. Generation probabilities for all TCRbeta clonotypes obtained by the gDNA method from a handful of donors were computed using OLGA. TCRdb re-hosts the immuneACCESS table, in-frame sequences only. Its copies lack some clones; in the studies checked, an unresolved V gene accounts for under half of them, and the cause for the rest is not known. The V and J calls and clone size were taken over from that table, and D and trimming were inferred from the DNA. This sample lists millions of clones; approximately 95% were detected once. The ten largest account for 0.1% to 0.15% of the sample.

Turning to this clone: The target of this receptor is not known. No base-level quality is on record; no much larger clone is a single base apart. Different DNA sequences within this sample yield the same CDR3.

The V and J ends are trimmed by 0 bases and 1 base, leaving 7 bases between them. The CDR3 covers 14 residues, taking in both the cysteine and the phenylalanine. Only CDR3 DNA remains: 42 bases, in frame from the first base. For CDR1 and CDR2, the germline V gene lists SGHDT and YYEEEE. The donors were healthy, HIV-negative adults who had no recently reported acute infections or vaccinations. Every donor was a Caucasian adult living in Nashville, Tennessee, USA. CD4+ T cells were enriched by magnetic negative selection; naive cells were then positively selected on CD45RA, and the negative fraction formed the memory subset. Blood was obtained by leukapheresis, after which PBMCs were separated by Ficoll-Histopaque density gradient centrifugation and cryopreserved in liquid nitrogen vapor phase. Analytical flow cytometry was used to check the purity and quantity of every magnetically sorted T cell population. Genomic DNA was isolated from each sorted fraction and quantified by UV absorbance on a Nanodrop 2000c.

This sequence was found in a young man in good health. The material sequenced was naive CD4+ T cells sorted from blood. This specimen's cell subset or site label, per the study, means: CD45RA+ positively selected. This sequence uses TRBV5-6 and TRBJ1-1; no D segment can be confidently identified. The DNA is as follows: TGTGCCAGCAGCTTGGGAAGTAAGAACACTGAAGCTTTCTTT. This translates into CASSLGSKNTEAFF.